This TCR beta chain came from a study of response to subunit inactivated influenza vaccine. This clonotype was counted a few times. TCRdb analysed the RT-PCR reads with MiXCR anew, one entry per CDR3 protein. The table records 500,000 to 600,000 distinct CDR3 sequences, 16% of them present only once. From germline, CDR1 is SGHVS and CDR2 FQNEAQ. V was clipped by 2 bases and J by 7 bases, with 15 bases between them. The CDR3 spans 14 residues. The receptor was isolated from a man aged 50 to 69 who received an inactivated influenza vaccine. The sequenced sample was CD4+ T cells sorted from PBMCs, obtained roughly 24 months after vaccination. The V call is TRBV7-8, the J call TRBJ2-7, with D possibly being TRBD1 or TRBD2 (7 bases each). CDR3 nucleotide sequence: TGTGCCAGCAGCTTATGGGAGGGGGCCACGGAGCAGTACTTC. It yields the protein CASSLWEGATEQYF.